This record looks at one TCR beta chain sequence and its context. What it binds is unknown. These data come from a study of cytomegalovirus exposure and HLA in healthy donors. Study-wide results and caveats: First-cohort TCR clusters were later found to tend to co-occur in the approximately 120 validation repertoires.

Germline trimming cut 1 base from V and 4 bases from J; bases unmatched to any gene: 1. Germline V gives CDR1 SEHNR, CDR2 FQNEAQ (reference sequence). The CDR3 consists of 14 residues. Libraries were prepared by immunoSEQ multiplex PCR; TCRdb keeps only in-frame clonotypes and omits some of them. In the table there are about 120,000 clones, approximately 87% of which are singletons. The chain recombines TRBV7-9 with TRBJ1-5, with TRBD1 matching over 7 bases. Sequences were obtained from PBMCs. The source is a woman between 18 and 30 years old in good health and CMV-seropositive. This CDR3 reads CASSLGGQNQPQHF. CDR3 nucleotide sequence: TGTGCCAGCAGCTTAGGGGGACAGAATCAGCCCCAGCATTTT.